This TCR beta chain emerged from a study of T cell responses to AZD1222 COVID-19 vaccine. Turning to this clone: Antigen unknown.

This CDR3 contains 19 residues. Trimming took 0 bases from V and 2 from J, leaving 21 bases between them. CDR1 MGHRA and CDR2 YSYEKL come from the germline V gene. TCRdb keeps only in-frame clones here, not all; method: immunoSEQ multiplex PCR. In the table there are around 100,000 clones, about 93% of which are singletons. Study-wide points: The study reported that nearly half of spike-specific TCRs target unmutated variant regions. CD4 TCRs associated with vaccination spanned spike, dominating at 160-218 and 743-854. No day 14 peak samples; only post-peak repertoires were characterized. Among the donors, most were white British and more were female, and clonal diversity was possibly underestimated.

This sample comprised peripheral blood, obtained on day 0 of AZD1222 vaccination. The clonotype comes from an adult in good health. The V gene is TRBV4-1, the J gene TRBJ2-3; D call uncertain. CDR3 amino acids: CASSQDRGGVGYFTDTQYF. The CDR3 bases are TGCGCCAGCAGCCAAGATAGAGGTGGCGTGGGCTATTTCACAGATACGCAGTATTTT.